These T cell receptor beta chains were read from a single sample in a study of blood T cell repertoires in COVID-19. Clones were read by immunoSEQ multiplex PCR, and TCRdb kept only the in-frame ones, dropping some. The sample carries around 120,000 clones, around nine tenths recorded once. The specimen sequenced was peripheral blood. The receptors here all came from a human donor in a cohort sampled during active COVID-19. CDR3s include the opening cysteine and the closing phenylalanine or tryptophan. The D gene is left open where the match is weak. The listing skips clone size in some rows; elsewhere it reads once, few, many or a size class.

V: TRBV5-5
D: TRBD1
size: -
J: TRBJ2-7
CDR3: CASSFYPPGQRFYEQYF
DNA: TGTGCCAGCAGCTTCTACCCACCGGGACAGCGATTCTACGAGCAGTACTTC

V: TRBV29-1
D: -
size: -
J: TRBJ1-6
CDR3: CSVGAGGTLHF
DNA: TGCAGCGTTGGGGCGGGGGGTACCCTCCACTTT

V: TRBV14
D: -
size: -
J: TRBJ2-1
CDR3: CASSQERGDEQFF
DNA: TGTGCCAGCAGCCAAGAGCGGGGAGATGAGCAGTTCTTC

V: TRBV19
D: -
size: -
J: TRBJ2-3
CDR3: CASSTVVGGITDTQYF
DNA: TGTGCCAGTAGTACCGTGGTGGGGGGAATCACAGATACGCAGTATTTT

V: TRBV7-2
D: TRBD2
size: -
J: TRBJ2-1
CDR3: CASSLLAGGPVYEQFF
DNA: TGTGCCAGCAGCTTACTAGCGGGAGGGCCGGTTTATGAGCAGTTCTTC

V: TRBV6-5
D: TRBD1
size: -
J: TRBJ2-3
CDR3: CASRTGQVNTDTQYF
DNA: TGTGCCAGCAGGACGGGACAGGTGAACACAGATACGCAGTATTTT

V: TRBV29-1
D: -
size: -
J: TRBJ1-2
CDR3: CSAVTGNPNYGYTF
DNA: TGCAGCGCTGTAACAGGGAACCCAAACTATGGCTACACCTTC

V: TRBV19
D: -
size: -
J: TRBJ1-5
CDR3: CASSLQGFLSNQPQHF
DNA: TGTGCCAGTAGCTTACAGGGCTTCCTAAGCAATCAGCCCCAGCATTTT

V: TRBV7-6
D: -
size: few
J: TRBJ1-6
CDR3: CASSPSLEGTSPLHF
DNA: TGTGCCAGCAGCCCCTCACTGGAGGGGACGTCACCCCTCCACTTT

V: TRBV28
D: -
size: -
J: TRBJ1-3
CDR3: CASSPKGAGNTIYF
DNA: TGTGCCAGCAGCCCCAAAGGGGCTGGAAACACCATATATTTT

V: TRBV19
D: -
size: -
J: TRBJ2-7
CDR3: CASSQGWAYEQYF
DNA: TGTGCCAGTTCCCAGGGGTGGGCCTACGAGCAGTACTTC

V: TRBV29-1
D: -
size: -
J: TRBJ2-3
CDR3: CSALLVAGLDTQYF
DNA: TGCAGCGCTCTTCTAGTGGCGGGGTTAGATACGCAGTATTTT

V: TRBV5-6
D: TRBD1
size: -
J: TRBJ2-5
CDR3: CASSLSGTGFETQYF
DNA: TGTGCCAGCAGCTTGTCTGGGACAGGGTTTGAGACCCAGTACTTC

V: TRBV27
D: -
size: -
J: TRBJ2-7
CDR3: CASSLNSGTLILKQYF
DNA: TGTGCCAGCAGTTTAAATTCCGGGACACTCATTCTCAAGCAGTACTTC

V: TRBV27
D: TRBD2
size: -
J: TRBJ2-7
CDR3: CASSAAGGLYEQYF
DNA: TGTGCCAGCAGTGCAGCGGGAGGCTTATACGAGCAGTACTTC

V: TRBV18
D: -
size: -
J: TRBJ1-2
CDR3: CASSPGGESYGYTF
DNA: TGTGCCAGCTCACCAGGGGGCGAAAGCTATGGCTACACCTTC

V: TRBV5-5
D: TRBD2
size: -
J: TRBJ2-1
CDR3: CASSLASGIYNEQFF
DNA: TGTGCCAGCAGCTTGGCTAGCGGGATATACAATGAGCAGTTCTTC

V: TRBV3-1/TRBV3-2
D: -
size: once
J: TRBJ2-1
CDR3: CASSQDPRSNNEQFF
DNA: TGTGCCAGCAGCCAAGATCCGCGCTCTAACAATGAGCAGTTCTTC

V: TRBV7-9
D: -
size: once
J: TRBJ1-3
CDR3: CASSPNPVQGSGNTIYF
DNA: TGTGCCAGCAGCCCAAATCCGGTACAGGGCTCTGGAAACACCATATATTTT

V: TRBV3-1/TRBV3-2
D: TRBD1
size: -
J: TRBJ2-2
CDR3: CASRETGGGELFF
DNA: TGTGCCAGCAGAGAGACAGGGGGCGGGGAGCTGTTTTTT

V: TRBV29-1
D: TRBD2
size: -
J: TRBJ2-1
CDR3: CSVRTGGGNEQFF
DNA: TGCAGCGTCCGGACCGGCGGGGGCAATGAGCAGTTCTTC

V: TRBV21-1
D: -
size: -
J: TRBJ2-5
CDR3: CASSLRHAAYQETQYF
DNA: TGTGCCAGCAGCCTCCGACACGCCGCCTACCAAGAGACCCAGTACTTC

V: TRBV6-5
D: TRBD2
size: -
J: TRBJ2-7
CDR3: CASYSGRAYEQYF
DNA: TGTGCCAGCTATTCAGGGAGGGCCTACGAGCAGTACTTC

V: TRBV5-4
D: TRBD2
size: -
J: TRBJ2-1
CDR3: CASSLGLAGARNEQFF
DNA: TGTGCCAGCAGCTTGGGACTAGCGGGAGCAAGGAATGAGCAGTTCTTC